This T cell receptor beta chain was retrieved from a study of T cell responses to AZD1222 COVID-19 vaccine. Study-wide context: Doses given second, at about 4 or about 12 weeks, were pooled.

Germline lookup yields CDR1 LNHNV and CDR2 YYDKDF (reference sequence). CDR3 length: 15 amino acids. Deletions cut 4 bases from V and 6 bases from J, with 18 bases between. Measured with immunoSEQ multiplex PCR; TCRdb has only the in-frame clones, and not every one. This repertoire shows 99,000 or so clones, 88% found once; its top ten account for 2.5%. The V gene is TRBV15, the J gene TRBJ1-2, with D uncertain. The source material was peripheral blood, sampled on day 0 of AZD1222 vaccination. This receptor was identified in an adult in good health. CDR3 DNA sequence: TGTGCCACCAGCACCGTCAGTATGTCCGTAGATGGCTACACCTTC. Amino acids: CATSTVSMSVDGYTF.